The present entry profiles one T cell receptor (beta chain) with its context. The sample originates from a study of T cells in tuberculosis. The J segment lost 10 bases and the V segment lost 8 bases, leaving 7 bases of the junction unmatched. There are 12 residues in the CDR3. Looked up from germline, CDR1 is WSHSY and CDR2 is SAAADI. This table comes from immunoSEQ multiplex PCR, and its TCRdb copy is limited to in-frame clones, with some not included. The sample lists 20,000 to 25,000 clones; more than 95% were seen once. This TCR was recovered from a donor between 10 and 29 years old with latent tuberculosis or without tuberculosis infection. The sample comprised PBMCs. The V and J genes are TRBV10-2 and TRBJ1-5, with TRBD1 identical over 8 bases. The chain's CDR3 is CASGQGRGPQHF. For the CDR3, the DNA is TGCGCCAGCGGACAGGGTAGGGGACCCCAGCATTTT.